These T cell receptor beta chains were read from a single sample in a study of shared T cell receptors in the human thymus. The repertoire was sequenced with immunoSEQ multiplex PCR; TCRdb's copy has only in-frame clones and lacks some. The table has 700,000 to 750,000 clones, 80% to 90% seen once. These data were also filed under a second study, of human thymus T cells.

Input material: thymocytes. Receptors originate from a girl under two years old with a congenital heart defect. The CDR3 runs from the conserved cysteine through the conserved F or W. The D gene is left open where the match is weak. Only part of the rows carry a size: once, few, many, or a class if the clone is expanded.

few,13,TRBJ1-2,TRBV5-1,TRBD1,TGCGCCAGCAGCGGGGACAGGGACTATGGCTACACCTTC,CASSGDRDYGYTF
NA,14,TRBJ2-7,TRBV5-6,NA,TGTGCCAGCAGCTTTGAAGGACAGAACTACGAGCAGTACTTC,CASSFEGQNYEQYF
NA,14,TRBJ1-5,TRBV28,NA,TGTGCCAGCAGTATACCTATTAGCAATCAGCCCCAGCATTTT,CASSIPISNQPQHF
NA,14,TRBJ2-1,TRBV27,NA,TGTGCCAGCAGTTTAGTAAAGGGGCCCGATGAGCAGTTCTTC,CASSLVKGPDEQFF
NA,14,TRBJ2-3,TRBV27,NA,TGTGCCAGCAGTCCCCCCGGCGAGGAAGATACGCAGTATTTT,CASSPPGEEDTQYF
NA,13,TRBJ2-3,TRBV7-9,NA,TGTGCCAGCAGCCCCCCGGGTCCAGATACGCAGTATTTT,CASSPPGPDTQYF
few,13,TRBJ1-3,TRBV7-7,NA,TGTGCTAGCAGCCCGGACAGTGGAAACACCATATATTTT,CASSPDSGNTIYF
NA,14,TRBJ1-1,TRBV2,NA,TGTGCCAGCACGATCCTCCGGGGTGACACTGAAGCTTTCTTT,CASTILRGDTEAFF
NA,13,TRBJ2-2,TRBV29-1,NA,TGCAGCGTCCAGGACAGGAACACCGGGGAGCTGTTTTTT,CSVQDRNTGELFF
few,14,TRBJ1-6,TRBV6-5,NA,TGTGCCAGCAGTTACCACTACTATAATTCACCCCTCCACTTT,CASSYHYYNSPLHF
NA,15,TRBJ2-7,TRBV9,TRBD1,TGTGCCAGCAGCCCCAGTAGACAGGGGCGATACGAGCAGTACTTC,CASSPSRQGRYEQYF
NA,15,TRBJ2-1,TRBV27,TRBD2,TGTGCCAGCAGTTTTTTGGCGGGGGGGCGTAATGAGCAGTTCTTC,CASSFLAGGRNEQFF
NA,15,TRBJ2-7,TRBV21-1,NA,TGTGCCAGCAGAAATAGGGAGTTAAGTCCCTACGAGCAGTACTTC,CASRNRELSPYEQYF
NA,15,TRBJ1-2,TRBV27,NA,TGTGCCAGCAGTTCGGGAAACAGGGCCAACTATGGCTACACCTTC,CASSSGNRANYGYTF
NA,16,TRBJ2-6,TRBV9,NA,TGTGCCAGCAGCGGATTCAGGGACTCTGGGGCCAACGTCCTGACTTTC,CASSGFRDSGANVLTF
NA,16,TRBJ1-2,TRBV4-3,TRBD1,TGCGCCAGCAGCCAGGCCAGACAGGGAGAAAACTATGGCTACACCTTC,CASSQARQGENYGYTF
NA,15,TRBJ1-4,TRBV6-5,TRBD1,TGTGCCAGCAGTGGGTCACAGGGGAAGAATGAAAAACTGTTTTTT,CASSGSQGKNEKLFF
NA,15,TRBJ2-1,TRBV4-1,NA,TGCGCCAGCAGCCAAGGGGCGACTACCTACAATGAGCAGTTCTTC,CASSQGATTYNEQFF